These 20 T cell receptor beta chains originate from one sample sequenced in a study of blood T cell repertoires in COVID-19. This table comes from immunoSEQ multiplex PCR, and its TCRdb copy is limited to in-frame clones, with some not included. The sample has 80,000 to 90,000 clones, 75% to 90% seen once; the top ten hold 1.2%. Specimen: peripheral blood. The receptors were gathered from a man of 80 years or more with active or convalescent COVID-19.

The rearrangement joins TRBV6-1 to TRBJ2-7; 7 positions agree with TRBD2. The V gene end was trimmed by 2 bases and the J gene end by 0 bases; junction bases not matched to a gene: 4. Per germline, CDR1 MNHNS and CDR2 SASEGT. This CDR3 has 15 residues. The CDR3 is CASSERGGSSYEQYF. CDR3 DNA: TGTGCCAGCAGTGAACGCGGGGGTAGCTCCTACGAGCAGTACTTC.

CDR3 sequence reads: CASTTGHPGNTIYF. In nucleotides, the CDR3 is TGTGCCAGCACCACGGGACACCCTGGAAACACCATATATTTT. The chain recombines TRBV6-5 with TRBJ1-3, with a tentative D call TRBD1 (6 bases). The CDR3 is made up of 14 amino acids. Germline-derived CDR1 and CDR2 are MNHEY and SVGAGI. V lost 7 bases and J lost 2, with 12 bases in between.

This chain links TRBV2 with TRBJ2-1, with D uncertain. The V gene lost 7 bases and the J gene lost 9 bases, with 10 bases spanning the gap. Germline-derived CDR1 and CDR2 are SNHLY and FYNNEI. CDR3 length: 11 amino acids. The CDR3 region has the DNA TGTGCCAGCAAGGTAGCTGGTGAGCAGTTCTTC. This translates into CASKVAGEQFF.

The chain carries TRBV15 and TRBJ2-7, with 10 bases that match TRBD1. Looked up from germline, CDR1 is LNHNV and CDR2 is YYDKDF (reference sequence). The CDR3 spans 15 residues. V gave up 3 bases and J gave up 7 bases; unmatched junction bases: 9. CDR3 coding DNA: TGTGCCACCAGCAGGGCCGGGACAGGGGCTAGGGAGCAGTACTTC. This codes for CATSRAGTGAREQYF.

The V gene is TRBV4-1, the J gene TRBJ2-3, with D tentatively TRBD2 (6 bases). V was shortened by 2 bases and J by 3 bases, with 9 bases between the two germline ends. The CDR3 contains 14 residues. Per the germline V gene, CDR1 is MGHRA and CDR2 is YSYEKL. DNA of the CDR3: TGCGCCAGCAGCCAAACGGAGGGGACAGATACGCAGTATTTT. Its translation is CASSQTEGTDTQYF.

V and J are TRBV18 and TRBJ1-1; 8 bases match TRBD1. CDR3 length: 16 amino acids. Germline assignment: CDR1 KGHSH and CDR2 LQKENI. Trimming cost V 0 bases and J 3 bases; bases outside gene matches: 6. The CDR3 region has the DNA TGTGCCAGCTCACCACCAAACAGGGGGAGTGACACTGAAGCTTTCTTT. Translating it yields CASSPPNRGSDTEAFF. The full variable domain, completed using reference TRBV18 and TRBJ1-1, is NAGVMQNPRHLVRRRGQEARLRCSPMKGHSHVYWYRQLPEEGLKFMVYLQKENIIDESGMPKERFSAEFPKEGPSILRIQQVVRGDSAAYFCASSPPNRGSDTEAFFGQGTRLTVV.

The chain recombines TRBV19 with TRBJ2-3, with TRBD1 matching over 7 bases. Germline CDR1 and CDR2: LNHDA and SQIVND (reference sequence). The CDR3 sequence is 17 residues long. J gave up 0 bases and V 3 bases, and 9 bases lay outside the gene matches. CDR3 residues: CASSIGTRTGSTDTQYF. The CDR3 DNA sequence: TGTGCCAGTAGTATTGGAACCCGGACAGGCAGCACAGATACGCAGTATTTT.

The chain uses TRBV5-4 and TRBJ1-2; possible D gene TRBD1, 5 bases. Looked up from germline, CDR1 is SGHNT and CDR2 is YYREEE (reference sequence). The CDR3 totals 14 residues. V dropped 4 bases and J dropped 6 bases, with 16 bases sitting between them. For the CDR3, the DNA is TGTGCCAGCAGCAGATTCCAGGGTGTGAATGGCTACACCTTC. This translates into CASSRFQGVNGYTF.

This chain uses TRBV18 with TRBJ2-1, with a tentative D call TRBD2 (6 bases). This CDR3 contains 13 residues. V was cut by 3 bases and J by 10 bases, with 13 bases left in between. The germline gives CDR1 KGHSH, CDR2 LQKENI. CDR3 DNA sequence: TGTGCCAGCTCACCCCGGGGCGCGGGGGAGCAGTTCTTC. Translating it yields CASSPRGAGEQFF.

The chain combines TRBV18 with TRBJ2-7, with 12 bases that match TRBD2. The trim removed 6 bases at V and 12 bases at J, leaving 15 bases unmatched. This CDR3 is 15 amino acids long. Germline assignment: CDR1 KGHSH and CDR2 LQKENI. As DNA, the CDR3 is TGTGCCAGCTCCCAGACTTCCGGACTAGCGGGAAGCTTGTACTTC. This translates into CASSQTSGLAGSLYF.

The CDR3 region is CASSRGTGNNYGYTF. CDR3 bases: TGTGCCAGCAGCAGAGGGACAGGGAATAACTATGGCTACACCTTC. This chain joins TRBV5-4 and TRBJ1-2; TRBD1 matches 9 bases. V lost 4 bases to trimming and J lost 1 base; unmatched junction nucleotides: 5. Germline CDR1 and CDR2: SGHNT and YYREEE (reference sequence). The CDR3 is made up of 15 amino acids.

This chain links TRBV24-1 with TRBJ2-1; 11 bases are a match to TRBD2. Germline values: CDR1 KGHDR, CDR2 SFDVKD. CDR3 length equals 16 residues. V dropped 3 bases and J dropped 8; count of bases not matched to a gene: 8. CDR3 nucleotides: TGTGCCACCAGTGATCAACTAGCGGGAGTAGTAGATGAGCAGTTCTTC. This encodes CATSDQLAGVVDEQFF.

This chain uses TRBV25-1 with TRBJ2-5; 13 bases fit TRBD2. Germline-derived CDR1 and CDR2 are MGHDK and SYGVNS. The CDR3 contains 15 residues. V lost 5 bases to trimming and J lost 4 bases; unmatched junction nucleotides: 4. CDR3 sequence: CASSNRLAGGETQYF. In DNA, the CDR3 is TGTGCCAGCAGTAACCGACTAGCGGGAGGAGAGACCCAGTACTTC.

The CDR3 nucleotides are TGTGCCAGCAGCCAAAGACAGGACAACTATGGCTACACCTTC. Translating gives CASSQRQDNYGYTF. V gene TRBV7-9 combines with J gene TRBJ1-2; D may be TRBD1 (6 bases). The CDR3 has 14 amino acids. Trimming took 5 bases from V and 2 from J, leaving 12 bases between them. Germline V gene lookup returns CDR1 SEHNR and CDR2 FQNEAQ (reference sequence).

This clone appeared once. Here the CDR3 DNA reads TGCAGTGCTAGTAGTCAGACAGTGATCGGGACCCAGTACTTC. It codes for CSASSQTVIGTQYF. The chain employs TRBV20-1 and TRBJ2-5; weak D call: TRBD1 (5 bases). V lost 3 bases to trimming and J lost 7 bases, with 18 bases between them. This CDR3 region has 14 residues. Germline CDR1 reads DFQATT; CDR2 reads SNEGSKA (reference sequence).

The rearrangement uses TRBV15 and TRBJ2-7, with TRBD2 matching over 7 bases. CDR3 length: 15 residues. After removal of 4 bases from V and 3 bases from J, the junction contained 9 bases not matched to a gene. CDR1 and CDR2 (germline): LNHNV, YYDKDF (reference sequence). The CDR3 DNA sequence: TGTGCCACCAGCATCGGTTCAGGCGGGAGCTACGAGCAGTACTTC. As protein: CATSIGSGGSYEQYF.

This chain uses TRBV14 with TRBJ1-1, with D possibly TRBD1 on 6 matching bases. V lost 4 bases to trimming and J lost 3 bases, with 15 bases between them. Germline V lookup: CDR1 SGHDN, CDR2 FVKESK. The CDR3 consists of 15 residues. CDR3 in DNA: TGTGCCAGCAGCCCAAGAGTTGGGGGCTACACTGAAGCTTTCTTT. It translates to CASSPRVGGYTEAFF. Complete variable domain (other parts from reference TRBV14 and TRBJ1-1): EAGVTQFPSHSVIEKGQTVTLRCDPISGHDNLYWYRRVMGKEIKFLLHFVKESKQDESGMPNNRFLAERTGGTYSTLKVQPAELEDSGVYFCASSPRVGGYTEAFFGQGTRLTVV.

The gene calls are TRBV11-2 and TRBJ2-7; 8 nucleotides align to TRBD1. The CDR3 is 12 residues long. Trimming cost V 4 bases and J 5 bases; bases outside gene matches: 1. Per the germline V gene, CDR1 is SGHAT and CDR2 is FQNNGV. The DNA for the CDR3 is TGTGCCAGCAGCTCGGACAGGGACGAGCAGTACTTC. Protein product: CASSSDRDEQYF.

The genes are TRBV7-8 and TRBJ2-4, with 14 positions matching TRBD2. The V and J ends lost 5 bases and 6 bases, in that order; junction bases with no gene match: 6. The CDR3 extends over 16 amino acids. Germline CDR1 SGHVS, CDR2 FQNEAQ. CDR3 in amino acids: CASSGTSGRPPNIQYF. Here the CDR3 DNA reads TGTGCCAGCAGCGGGACTAGCGGGAGACCACCAAACATTCAGTACTTC.

The rearrangement uses TRBV7-9 and TRBJ1-2, with TRBD1 matching over 10 bases. V was clipped by 4 bases and J by 5 bases; unmatched bases: 4. In germline, CDR1 is SEHNR, CDR2 FQNEAQ (reference sequence). The CDR3 is made up of 14 amino acids. The CDR3 nucleotides read TGTGCCAGCAGCTCGACAGGGGGCGGATATGGCTACACCTTC. This gives the protein CASSSTGGGYGYTF.